Each of the 13 T cell receptor beta chains below was sequenced from the same sample in a study of low-dose radiotherapy and immunotherapy resistance in tumors (dated by TCRdb to about 2022). Sequencing was performed on an Illumina HiSeq 2500. Superscript III and a set of TRAV- and TRBV-specific primers were used to synthesize first-strand cDNA, so that both TCRalpha and TCRbeta chains were covered. TCRs were amplified with Phusion for about 20 PCR cycles using a constant-region primer together with the adapter attached to the V primers. TCRdb reprocessed the public reads (quality trimming at Q25 with fastp, clone calling with MiXCR) and kept in-frame beta chains. Duplicate CDR3 protein sequences are folded into a single record with the most common DNA and genes. The sample includes 60,000 or so distinct CDR3 sequences, with about 26% observed a single time. Of the sample, roughly 7% is held by the ten largest clones.

This specimen's time point label, per the study, means: before trial treatment. Specimen: PBMCs, collected before treatment. These receptors were taken from a male donor with rectosigmoid adenocarcinoma.

At least ten counts were recorded for this clonotype. J is TRBJ2-3 and V is TRBV11-2; D tentatively fits TRBD1 or TRBD2 (5 bases each). V lost 2 bases, J lost 6 bases, and 15 bases lay in between. The CDR3 is 15 residues long. Germline CDR1 reads SGHAT; CDR2 reads FQNNGV. The CDR3 region is CASSLYGRGTDTQYF. The CDR3 DNA follows: TGTGCCAGCAGCTTATACGGCAGAGGGACGGATACGCAGTATTTT.

The sample holds a few counts of this clonotype. The chain employs TRBV28 and TRBJ2-1; D is possibly TRBD1 (6 bases). Germline CDR1 MDHEN, CDR2 SYDVKM. Trimming shortened V by 6 bases and J by 7 bases, and 19 bases separated the two germline ends. This CDR3 has 15 residues. In DNA form, the CDR3 reads TGTGCCAGCAGCTTCGTACAGGGCCTCTTAAATGAGCAGTTCTTC. Translating gives CASSFVQGLLNEQFF.

This clonotype occurred many times. The chain has TRBV7-2 and TRBJ1-2; TRBD1 is a possible D gene (6 bases). The germline gives CDR1 SGHTA, CDR2 FQGNSA. Between the trimmed V and J ends, which lost 4 bases and 10 bases, there was a span of 13 bases. This CDR3 has 12 amino acids. This CDR3 reads CASSSQTGTYTF. In DNA form, the CDR3 reads TGTGCCAGCAGCTCCCAGACAGGCACCTACACCTTC.

On this clonotype itself: With a far larger clone one base away, a read error is the likely cause. This chain links TRBV6-4 with TRBJ2-4; 7 positions match TRBD1. Trimming at V came to 5 bases and at J to 13 bases, leaving 17 bases not matched to a gene. Germline V gene lookup returns CDR1 MRHNA and CDR2 SNTAGT. CDR3 length: 15 amino acids. CDR3 in DNA: TGTGCCAGCAGTTTCCGACAGGGATATCGGAATGAGCAGTACTTC. Its protein is CASSFRQGYRNEQYF.

In this sample, this clonotype turned up a few times. A far bigger clonotype differs at one base, so this is likely a read error. CDR3 sequence (DNA): TGCAGCGCCCTATGGGGGGGGGTAAATGAGCAGTACTTC. This sequence encodes CSALWGGVNEQYF. V and J are TRBV29-1 and TRBJ2-7, with 7 bases matching TRBD2. Germline-derived CDR1 and CDR2 are SQVTM and ANQGSEA. V lost 7 bases and J lost 7; bases outside the gene matches: 13. The CDR3 loop spans 13 amino acids.

This clonotype has at least ten counts. V and J are TRBV28 and TRBJ2-7; D not resolved. The ends were cut back, 5 bases at V and 3 bases at J, with 8 bases in the middle. This CDR3 has 12 residues. The germline CDR1 and CDR2 sequences are MDHEN and SYDVKM. Here the CDR3 reads CASSVPGYEQYF. The DNA of the CDR3 is TGTGCCAGCAGTGTTCCAGGCTACGAGCAGTACTTC.

This clonotype was detected many times. The rearrangement uses TRBV10-2 and TRBJ2-7; TRBD2 matches at 8 bases. The V segment lost 10 bases and the J segment 0 bases; nucleotides outside the gene matches: 2. This CDR3 is 12 amino acids long. Germline CDR1 reads WSHSY; CDR2 reads SAAADI. CDR3 residues: CATSGGSYEQYF. As DNA, the CDR3 is TGCGCCACCAGCGGGGGCTCCTACGAGCAGTACTTC.

The table lists this clonotype with many counts. This chain connects TRBV7-2 to TRBJ2-5, with D unresolved. The CDR3 runs to 13 residues. V lost 7 bases and J 5 bases, leaving 14 bases between the germline ends. The germline V gene encodes CDR1 SGHTA and CDR2 FQGNSA. This CDR3 reads CASILMMGETQYF. CDR3 nucleotides: TGTGCCAGCATCCTTATGATGGGTGAGACCCAGTACTTC.

Regarding this clonotype: This likely reflects a read error, since a far larger clone is one base away. CDR3 region: CASSSGTGANEQYF. CDR3 coding DNA: TGTGCCAGCAGCTCCGGGACAGGGGCCAATGAGCAGTACTTC. The chain recombines TRBV5-4 with TRBJ2-5; 10 bases agree with TRBD1. The CDR3 is made up of 14 amino acids. V trimming: 3 bases; J trimming: 11 bases; junction bases outside the gene matches: 10. CDR1 is SGHNT and CDR2 is YYREEE in the germline V gene (reference sequence).

Concerning this clonotype: A far larger clone lies a single base away; this is likely a read error. The chain recombines TRBV28 with TRBJ1-1; 8 bases map to TRBD2. The DNA end is a closer match to TRBJ2-3, so the J assignment may be wrong. Germline CDR1 MDHEN, CDR2 SYDVKM. There are 15 residues in the CDR3. CDR3 residues: CASIKEIAGMDTQYF. Here the CDR3 DNA reads TGTGCCAGCATTAAGGAGATAGCGGGAATGGATACGCAGTATTTT.

Concerning this clonotype: A read error is likely here: a far larger clone is one base away. The chain has TRBV4-2 and TRBJ2-7, with 11 positions matching TRBD2. The CDR3 has 16 residues. Per germline, CDR1 LGHNA and CDR2 YNFKEQ. Unmatched junction bases numbered 9, after V lost 1 base and J lost 7 bases. The CDR3 is CASSQAASGGWNEQYF. The CDR3, as DNA: TGTGCCAGCAGCCAAGCGGCTAGCGGGGGGTGGAATGAGCAGTACTTC.

J is TRBJ2-3 and V is TRBV5-4; either TRBD1 or TRBD2 may fit D (6 bases each). V was pared by 1 base and J by 3 bases, with 15 bases between. The germline V gene has CDR1 SGHNT and CDR2 YYREEE (reference sequence). There are 16 residues in the CDR3. Here the CDR3 reads CASSLMGGASTDTQYF. In DNA, the CDR3 is TGTGCCAGCAGCTTGATGGGGGGCGCATCGACAGATACGCAGTATTTT.

This clonotype qualifies as medium-sized. The rearrangement uses TRBV4-3 and TRBJ2-7; D could derive from TRBD1 or TRBD2 (5 bases each). Germline CDR1 reads LGHNA; CDR2 reads YSLEER. The CDR3 sequence is 18 residues long. V lost 3 bases and J lost 2, with 23 bases in between. The CDR3: CASSQGLGVSTVAYEQYF. CDR3 sequence (DNA): TGCGCCAGCAGCCAGGGCCTGGGGGTATCCACGGTCGCCTACGAGCAGTACTTC.